These 17 T cell receptor beta chains were sequenced from one sample in a study of tumor and adjacent non-tumor tissue in lung cancer. This sample's RNA came from whole unsorted tissue. TCRbeta libraries were built with three rounds of nested PCR, modified from ARM-PCR. TCRdb re-called the multiplex PCR reads through MiXCR, storing one row per CDR3 protein. Here the sample spans about 80,000 distinct CDR3 sequences, around 65% being singletons. Sequenced: lung tumor tissue. The receptors stem from a woman aged 70-85 years with non-small cell lung cancer.

Worth noting for this clonotype: The conserved phenylalanine or tryptophan normally closing the CDR3 is absent here, so this likely arose from a read error. The chain links TRBV29-1 to TRBJ1-1; D remains ambiguous. The CDR3 runs to 12 residues. V lost 6 bases to trimming and J lost 5 bases, with 13 bases between them. Germline V lookup: CDR1 SQVTM, CDR2 ANQGSEA. CDR3 residues: CSVSHLETEAFS. The CDR3 DNA reads as TGCAGCGTGTCACACCTGGAGACTGAAGCTTTCTCT.

This clonotype was detected once. One end of the junction varies from germline; a read error may be responsible. The chain uses TRBV10-3 and TRBJ1-5, with D possibly being TRBD1 (5 bases). The CDR3 has 15 residues. Looked up from germline, CDR1 is ENHRY and CDR2 is SYGVKD. The DNA for the CDR3 is TGTGCCATCAGTGAATTAGGGGCAGTCAGTCAGCCCCAGCACTTT. It specifies CAISELGAVSQPQHF.

About this clonotype itself: Its ends do not fully match the called genes, so a read error is possible. The chain joins TRBV11-3 to TRBJ2-1; D is perhaps TRBD1 (6 bases). The CDR3 loop spans 13 amino acids. Germline V gene sequence: CDR1 SGHNT, CDR2 YENEEA. For the CDR3, the DNA is TGTGCCAGCAGCCCCCGACGGGACAATGAGCAGATCTTC. This translates into CASSPRRDNEQIF.

A note on this clonotype: Because the CDR3 is missing its conserved closing phenylalanine or tryptophan, this is likely a read error. The chain couples TRBV29-1 to TRBJ1-4, with TRBD1 matching over 8 bases. The CDR3 has 14 amino acids. Germline CDR1 reads SQVTM; CDR2 reads ANQGSEA. Here the CDR3 DNA reads TGTAGCATCGGACAGGGCGGGACTAATGAAAAACTGTTTTAT. Amino acids: CSIGQGGTNEKLFY.

This clonotype was seen only once. CDR3 nucleotide sequence: TGTGCCAGCAGTGCCTCTCCCGGGACAGGGAGTAATACGCAGTATTTT. The encoded protein is CASSASPGTGSNTQYF. This chain uses TRBV27 with TRBJ2-3, with 9 bases that match TRBD1. The germline CDR1 and CDR2 sequences are MNHEY and SMNVEV (reference sequence). The CDR3 sequence is 16 residues long. Losses at the gene ends were 5 bases for V and 7 bases for J; bases not matched to a gene: 13.

This chain links TRBV6-5 with TRBJ2-3; D gene unclear. The germline CDR1 and CDR2 sequences are MNHEY and SVGAGI. The V and J ends lost 0 bases and 14 bases respectively, with 21 bases between them. This CDR3 has 15 residues. For the CDR3, the DNA is TGTGCCAGCAGTTACTCGTATATGAACACAGATACGATGTATTTT. Its protein is CASSYSYMNTDTMYF.

This clonotype was found many times. V is TRBV30 and J is TRBJ2-2, with D tentatively TRBD1 (5 bases). The CDR3 spans 13 residues. From germline, CDR1 is GTSNPN and CDR2 SVGIG (reference sequence). The ends were cut back, 0 bases at V and 7 bases at J, with 9 bases in the middle. The CDR3 DNA sequence: TGTGCCTGGAGTGTAAGCAGGGACGGGGAGCTGTTTTTT. The encoded protein is CAWSVSRDGELFF.

This clonotype was seen once. An end of the junction differs from the germline gene, which may be a read error. This chain links TRBV29-1 with TRBJ2-1; D perhaps matches TRBD1 (5 bases). The CDR3 has 13 amino acids. CDR1 is SQVTM and CDR2 is ANQGSEA in the germline V gene. The CDR3 bases are TGCAGCCTTACAGGTATCTCCTACATTGAGCAGTCCTTC. As protein: CSLTGISYIEQSF.

Worth noting for this clonotype: A much larger clone differs from this one at a single base, so this may be a read error. The rearrangement uses TRBV20-1 and TRBJ1-1; D ambiguous. CDR3 length: 15 amino acids. CDR1 DFQATT and CDR2 SNEGSKA come from the germline V gene (reference sequence). In DNA, the CDR3 is TGCAGGGCCCCGGGAGGGCCTGACATGAACACTGAAGCTGTCTTT. Translated: CRAPGGPDMNTEAVF.

Turning to this clonotype: A much more abundant neighbour one base away suggests this may be a read error. The chain uses TRBV7-9 and TRBJ1-1; D unclear. Germline-derived CDR1 and CDR2 are SEHNR and FQNEAQ (reference sequence). CDR3 length equals 14 residues. V shed 4 bases and J shed 3 bases, with 12 bases lying between them. This chain's CDR3 is CASSSLIMDTEAFF. CDR3 in DNA: TGTGCCAGCAGCTCCTTAATTATGGACACTGAAGCTTTCTTT.

V is TRBV10-3 and J is TRBJ2-3, with D possibly TRBD2 on 8 matching bases. Trimming pared 6 bases from V and 3 bases from J, leaving 16 bases between. The CDR3 has 15 amino acids. Germline V lookup: CDR1 ENHRY, CDR2 SYGVKD. The CDR3 DNA follows: TGTGCCATCAGAGACAGGGTAGCGGGGACAGATACGCAGTATTTT. This sequence encodes CAIRDRVAGTDTQYF.

As regards this clonotype: Relative to the germline gene, one junction end is altered; a read error may explain this. The genes are TRBV6-6 and TRBJ2-1; 13 nucleotides match TRBD2. The length of the CDR3 is 16 residues. In germline, CDR1 is MNHNY, CDR2 SVGAGI (reference sequence). This CDR3 reads CAISTTSGRFYNKQFF. CDR3 coding DNA: TGTGCCATCAGTACGACTAGCGGGAGGTTCTACAATAAGCAGTTCTTT.

At least ten counts were recorded for this clonotype. The rearrangement links TRBV7-8 to TRBJ1-1, with D tentatively TRBD1 (6 bases). The germline CDR1 and CDR2 sequences are SGHVS and FQNEAQ. Trimming removed 1 base at V and 8 bases at J, with 14 bases between. The CDR3 is 14 amino acids. The CDR3 nucleotides are TGTGCCAGCAGCTTAGTTGGGCAGGGGAGGGAAGCTTTCTTT. Encoded protein: CASSLVGQGREAFF.

This clonotype has ten or more counts. This chain joins TRBV5-1 and TRBJ2-5; 8 bases agree with TRBD1. The CDR3 is 14 residues long. Per germline, CDR1 SGHRS and CDR2 YFSETQ. V lost 4 bases to trimming and J lost 2 bases; unmatched junction nucleotides: 4. The CDR3 DNA sequence: TGCGCCAGCAGCACGACAGGGGAGCAAGAGACCCAGTACTTC. It yields the protein CASSTTGEQETQYF.

Concerning this clonotype: The conserved final phenylalanine or tryptophan is absent from the CDR3, which likely points to a read error. V is TRBV5-1 and J is TRBJ2-5; possible D gene TRBD1, 6 bases. Between the trimmed V and J ends, which lost 2 bases and 7 bases, there was a span of 18 bases. Germline CDR1 reads SGHRS; CDR2 reads YFSETQ. The CDR3 spans 15 residues. As DNA, the CDR3 is TGCGCCAGCAGCTTTGATAGCTCGCAAGGGGGGACCCAGTACTAC. Translated, it gives CASSFDSSQGGTQYY.

The rearrangement uses TRBV20-1 and TRBJ2-7; D may match TRBD1 or TRBD2 (5 bases each). CDR3 size: 14 residues. Trimming shortened V by 5 bases and J by 6 bases, and 20 bases separated the two germline ends. Germline loops: CDR1 DFQATT, CDR2 SNEGSKA (reference sequence). This CDR3 is CSAARDPKSGEQYF. The CDR3 DNA is TGCAGTGCTGCACGGGACCCTAAATCTGGCGAGCAGTACTTC.

The chain combines TRBV11-2 with TRBJ2-3; D remains unclear. Gene TRBJ1-5 matches the end of the DNA better, so the J call may be wrong. Germline V gene data show CDR1 as SGHAT and CDR2 as FQNNGV. The CDR3 spans 15 residues. The CDR3 bases are TGTGCCAGCAGCTTCACTAGCGGTACCACGGATACGCAGCATTTT. Translation: CASSFTSGTTDTQHF.